The TCR beta chain under discussion was sequenced for a study of cytomegalovirus exposure and HLA in healthy donors. The V end was cut by 5 bases, the J end by 2 bases, with 8 bases between. The CDR3 runs to 13 residues. From germline, CDR1 is MNHEY and CDR2 SVGAGI. PCR was performed using 60 Vbeta and 13 Jbeta primers. The assay was immunoSEQ multiplex PCR, and TCRdb's table has in-frame clones only and misses some. Of over 200,000 clones in the sample, more than 75% were seen once. The rearrangement uses TRBV6-5 and TRBJ2-3; unclear D gene. Sequenced sample: PBMCs. The sequence came from a human donor in good health. The CDR3 coding sequence is TGTGCCAGCAGTACCGGGTCCACAGATACGCAGTATTTT. Its translation is CASSTGSTDTQYF.